This T cell receptor beta chain derives from a study of CD8 T cells in Susac syndrome. With random hexamers, reverse transcription was performed on about 0.5 to 1 ug of RNA. TCRdb passed the immunoSEQ multiplex PCR reads through MiXCR, listing each CDR3 protein once. The sample contains 130,000 to 150,000 distinct CDR3 sequences, approximately 96% of which appear only once. CDR3 length: 15 residues. Per germline, CDR1 MGHRA and CDR2 YSYEKL. With 3 bases removed from V and 5 bases from J, the gap between germline ends came to 16 bases. Sequencing input: CD4+ T cells from PBMCs. The chain uses TRBV4-1 and TRBJ1-2; weak D call: TRBD1 (5 bases). The sequence came from a human donor with Susac syndrome. The CDR3 coding sequence is TGCGCCAGCAGCCAGCTCCCGGCTGGGGGGTATGGCTACACCTTC. This codes for CASSQLPAGGYGYTF.